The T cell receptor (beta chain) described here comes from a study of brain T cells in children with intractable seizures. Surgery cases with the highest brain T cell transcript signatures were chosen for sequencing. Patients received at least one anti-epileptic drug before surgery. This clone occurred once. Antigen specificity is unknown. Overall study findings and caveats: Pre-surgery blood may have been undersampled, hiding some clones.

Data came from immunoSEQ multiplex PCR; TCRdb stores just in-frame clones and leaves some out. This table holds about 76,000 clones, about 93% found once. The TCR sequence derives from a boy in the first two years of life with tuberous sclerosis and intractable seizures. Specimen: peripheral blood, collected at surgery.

The CDR3 DNA reads as TGTGCCAGCAGCCCGGACACCCTGAGCAATCAGCCCCAGCATTTT. It is translated as CASSPDTLSNQPQHF. The chain recombines TRBV3-1 (or the pseudogene TRBV3-2) with TRBJ1-5, with D maybe TRBD1 (5 bases). In germline, CDR1 is LGHDT, CDR2 YNNKEL (reference sequence). This CDR3 has 15 residues. The ends were cut back, 4 bases at V and 1 base at J, with 11 bases in the middle.